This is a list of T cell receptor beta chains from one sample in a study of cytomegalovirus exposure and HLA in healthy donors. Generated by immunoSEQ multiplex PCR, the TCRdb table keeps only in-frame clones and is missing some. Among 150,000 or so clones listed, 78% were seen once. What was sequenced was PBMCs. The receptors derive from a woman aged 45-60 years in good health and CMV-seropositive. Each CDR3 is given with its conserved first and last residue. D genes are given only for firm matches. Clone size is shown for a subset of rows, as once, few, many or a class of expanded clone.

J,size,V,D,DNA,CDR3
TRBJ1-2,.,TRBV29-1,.,TGCAGCGTTTACTCATCTCGGCAGGACTATGGCTACACCTTC,CSVYSSRQDYGYTF
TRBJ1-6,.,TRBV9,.,TGTGCCAGCAGCCCCCTTCCAGGCCTGGATTCACCCCTCCACTTT,CASSPLPGLDSPLHF
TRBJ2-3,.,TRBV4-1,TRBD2,TGCGCCAGCAGCCCTAGCCCCCCCCTAGCGGGAGTGAACACAGATACGCAGTATTTT,CASSPSPPLAGVNTDTQYF
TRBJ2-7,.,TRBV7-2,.,TGTGCCAGCAGCTGGACAGCCTACGAGCAGTACTTC,CASSWTAYEQYF
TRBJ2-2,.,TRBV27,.,TGTGCCAGCAGTCCCCCAGGGGCCGGGGAGCTGTTTTTT,CASSPPGAGELFF
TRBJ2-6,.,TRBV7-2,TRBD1,TGTGCCAGCAGCTACAGGGGCTCTGGGGCCAACGTCCTGACTTTC,CASSYRGSGANVLTF
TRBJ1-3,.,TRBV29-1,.,TGCAGCGTTGGAGACTTCTCTGGAAACACCATATATTTT,CSVGDFSGNTIYF
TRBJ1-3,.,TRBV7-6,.,TGTGCCAGCACCCAGCCGGGGTCTGGAAACACCATATATTTT,CASTQPGSGNTIYF
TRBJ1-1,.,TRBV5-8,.,TGTGCCAGCAGCTTGCTGGCAGGGGACACTGAAGCTTTCTTT,CASSLLAGDTEAFF
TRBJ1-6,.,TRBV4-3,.,TGCGCCAGCAGCCAGACAACAGGTAGCTCCTATAATTCACCCCTCCACTTT,CASSQTTGSSYNSPLHF
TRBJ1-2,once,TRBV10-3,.,TGTGCCATCAGTGAGTCTGATCGGGGTAACTATGGCTACACCTTC,CAISESDRGNYGYTF
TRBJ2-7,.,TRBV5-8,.,TGTGCCAGCAGCTTGGTCGGGGAGCAGTACTTC,CASSLVGEQYF
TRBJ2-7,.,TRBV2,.,TGTGCCAGCGATGGCAGGGTGGACCTCTACGAGCAGTACTTC,CASDGRVDLYEQYF
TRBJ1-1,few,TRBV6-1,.,TGTGCCAGCAGTGAGGGCAGCCGTGAAGCTTTCTTT,CASSEGSREAFF
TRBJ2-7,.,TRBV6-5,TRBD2,TGTGCCAGCAGTTTCGCTTTAGCGGGGGGCTATTACGAGCAGTACTTC,CASSFALAGGYYEQYF
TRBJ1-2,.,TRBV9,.,TGTGCCAGCAGCGTCCGGGACACCAGCTATGGCTACACCTTC,CASSVRDTSYGYTF
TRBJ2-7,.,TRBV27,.,TGTGCCAGCAGCCCCCCAGGCGGGGTCTCCTACGAGCAGTACTTC,CASSPPGGVSYEQYF
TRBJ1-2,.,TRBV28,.,TGTGCCAGCAGCCCGCGGCGGCGAGGAGGCTATGGCTACACCTTC,CASSPRRRGGYGYTF
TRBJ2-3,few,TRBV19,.,TGTGCCGTCCCAGGATCCCCGTGTCGCACAGATACGCAGTATTTT,CAVPGSPCRTDTQYF
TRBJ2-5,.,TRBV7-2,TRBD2,TGTGCCAGCAGCACACCACTAGCGGGAGCTCGGGAGACCCAGTACTTC,CASSTPLAGARETQYF
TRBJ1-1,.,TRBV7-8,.,TGTGCCAGCAGCTTAATGGCATCCTTACCAACGAACACTGAAGCTTTCTTT,CASSLMASLPTNTEAFF
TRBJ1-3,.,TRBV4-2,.,TGTGCCAGCAGCCAAGAATGGAGCTCTGGAAACACCATATATTTT,CASSQEWSSGNTIYF
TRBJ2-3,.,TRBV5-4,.,TGTGCCAGCAGCTTGGAAGCGGCCAGGAGGACAGATACGCAGTATTTT,CASSLEAARRTDTQYF
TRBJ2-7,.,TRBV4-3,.,TGCGCCAGCAGCCAAGATCTCGGCAGGGGCTACGAGCAGTACTTC,CASSQDLGRGYEQYF
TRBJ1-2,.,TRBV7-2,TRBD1,TGTGCCAGCAGCGCTCGACAGGGGTCCGTAGGTGGCTACACCTTC,CASSARQGSVGGYTF
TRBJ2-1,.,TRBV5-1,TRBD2,TGCGCCAGGATAGCGGGAGGGCCGGTGAATGAGCAGTTCTTC,CARIAGGPVNEQFF
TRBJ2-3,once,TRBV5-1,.,TGCGCCAGCAGCTGGATGGGGCGGGGACCCACAGATACGCAGTATTTT,CASSWMGRGPTDTQYF
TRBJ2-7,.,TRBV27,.,TGTGCCAGCAGTTTAACGCCCGGGGGCGAGCAGTACTTC,CASSLTPGGEQYF
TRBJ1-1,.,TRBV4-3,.,TGCGCCAGCAGCCAAGATGTAGTGACTGAAGCTTTCTTT,CASSQDVVTEAFF
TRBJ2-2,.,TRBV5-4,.,TGTGCCAGCAGCCCCCGGGGAAGCCTGGCGAACACCGGGGAGCTGTTTTTT,CASSPRGSLANTGELFF
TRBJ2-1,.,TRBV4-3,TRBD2,TGCGCCAGCAGCCAAGGCGGGAGTTCCTACAATGAGCAGTTCTTC,CASSQGGSSYNEQFF